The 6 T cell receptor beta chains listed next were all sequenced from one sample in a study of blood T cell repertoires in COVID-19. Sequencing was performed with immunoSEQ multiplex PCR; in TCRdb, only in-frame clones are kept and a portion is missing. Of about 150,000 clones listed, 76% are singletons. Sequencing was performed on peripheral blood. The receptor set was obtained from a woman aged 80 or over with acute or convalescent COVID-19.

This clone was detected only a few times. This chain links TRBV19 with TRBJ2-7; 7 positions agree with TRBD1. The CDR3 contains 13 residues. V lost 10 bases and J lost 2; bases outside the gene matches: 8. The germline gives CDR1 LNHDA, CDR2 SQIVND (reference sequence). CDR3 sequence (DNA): TGTGCCACATCCCGGGACAGTACCTACGAGCAGTACTTC. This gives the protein CATSRDSTYEQYF. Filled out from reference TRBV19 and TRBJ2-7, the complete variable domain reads DGGITQSPKYLFRKEGQNVTLSCEQNLNHDAMYWYRQDPGQGLRLIYYSQIVNDFQKGDIAEGYSVSREKKESFPLTVTSAQKNPTAFYLCATSRDSTYEQYFGPGTRLTVT.

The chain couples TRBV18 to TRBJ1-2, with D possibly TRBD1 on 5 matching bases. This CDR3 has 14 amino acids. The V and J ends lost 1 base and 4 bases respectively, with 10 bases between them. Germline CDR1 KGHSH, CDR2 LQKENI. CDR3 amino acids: CASSPQGLTYGYTF. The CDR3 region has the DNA TGTGCCAGCTCACCACAGGGACTAACCTATGGCTACACCTTC.

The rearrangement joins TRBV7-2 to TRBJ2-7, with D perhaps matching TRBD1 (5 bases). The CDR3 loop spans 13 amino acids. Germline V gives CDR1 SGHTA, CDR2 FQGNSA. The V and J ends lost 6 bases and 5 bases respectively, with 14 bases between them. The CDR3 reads CASSLSGRDEQYF. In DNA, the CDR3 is TGTGCCAGCAGTCTGTCAGGGCGTGACGAGCAGTACTTC.

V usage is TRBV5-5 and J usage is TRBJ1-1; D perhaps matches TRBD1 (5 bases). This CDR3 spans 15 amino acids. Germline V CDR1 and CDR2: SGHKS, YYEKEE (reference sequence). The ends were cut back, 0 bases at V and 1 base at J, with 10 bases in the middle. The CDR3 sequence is CASSLAGTQNTEAFF. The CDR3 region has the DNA TGTGCCAGCAGCTTGGCCGGGACTCAGAACACTGAAGCTTTCTTT.

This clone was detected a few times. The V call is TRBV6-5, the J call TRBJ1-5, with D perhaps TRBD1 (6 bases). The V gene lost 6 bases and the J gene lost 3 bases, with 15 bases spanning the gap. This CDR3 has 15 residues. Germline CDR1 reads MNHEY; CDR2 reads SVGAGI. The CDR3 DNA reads TGTGCCAGCAGCTACGGGGGCGCGGACAATCAGCCCCAGCATTTT. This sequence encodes CASSYGGADNQPQHF.

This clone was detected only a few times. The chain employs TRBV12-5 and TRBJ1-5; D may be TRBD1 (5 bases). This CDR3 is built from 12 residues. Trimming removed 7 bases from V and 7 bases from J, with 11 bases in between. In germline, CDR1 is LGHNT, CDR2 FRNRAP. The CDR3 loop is CASEQDGQPQHF. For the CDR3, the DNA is TGTGCTAGTGAACAGGACGGGCAGCCCCAGCATTTT.